The rows below give T cell receptor beta chains drawn from one sample of a study of vaccination and CD4 T cells after COVID-19. TCRdb independently ran MiXCR on the PCR reads; one entry per CDR3 protein. Here the sample spans 9,500 to 12,000 distinct CDR3 sequences, less than 75% being singletons. These TCRs' antigens remain unknown. The source was CD4+ T cells from blood, cultured in vitro, collected before SARS-CoV-2 vaccination. All receptors derive from a human donor who had recovered from COVID-19. The conserved cysteine and the conserved F or W are not part of the CDR3 here.

TRBJ2-7	TRBV20-1	SANTAAHYEQY
TRBJ1-2	TRBV6-1	ASSEYGYYGYT
TRBJ2-5	TRBV20-1	SAGGLAGRGETQY
TRBJ2-6	TRBV6-5	ASSSRGSGANVLT
TRBJ1-5	TRBV20-1	SASDGVEAQH
TRBJ2-7	TRBV7-3	ASSLEGLGEQY
TRBJ1-1	TRBV20-1	IPAGRDDEAF
TRBJ1-5	TRBV20-1	SVLSGNQPQH
TRBJ2-5	TRBV6-2/TRBV6-3	ASQKRLADFQETQY
TRBJ2-2	TRBV6-1	ASKTTSGRLSGELF
TRBJ1-5	TRBV20-1	SARADLRKSQH
TRBJ2-2	TRBV15	ATSLLSGRDTGELF
TRBJ2-5	TRBV7-9	ASSLALYETQY
TRBJ2-2	TRBV7-8	ASSRRGGLGGELF
TRBJ2-1	TRBV6-2/TRBV6-3	ASSLAGGPNEQF
TRBJ1-5	TRBV20-1	SASNPHRGHQPQH
TRBJ2-2	TRBV6-1	ASSLTSTGELF
TRBJ2-1	TRBV7-2	ASTYRGAYNEQF
TRBJ2-3	TRBV15	ATSTGLADSDTQY
TRBJ2-1	TRBV19	ASRADRLAALMGNEQF
TRBJ2-7	TRBV2	ASNPPGGLYEQY
TRBJ1-2	TRBV20-1	SARRSGTDYGYT
TRBJ1-6	TRBV28	ASSLRQGVGNSPLH
TRBJ2-3	TRBV24-1	ATGEVRADTQY
TRBJ2-3	TRBV20-1	SASFGLAGATDTQY
TRBJ2-5	TRBV15	ATSDSDRGRETQY
TRBJ2-5	TRBV9	ASSVDRGETQY
TRBJ2-7	TRBV28	ASSLGLASEQY
TRBJ1-6	TRBV7-3	ASSFDGNSPLH
TRBJ1-5	TRBV6-1	ASSEAPGMGNQPQH